This entry lists 2 T cell receptor beta chains sequenced from one sample in a study of OX40 agonist ivuxolimab in advanced cancers. Assay used: immunoSEQ multiplex PCR; TCRdb lists only in-frame clones, some missing. The sample records about 13,000 clones, around 80% being singletons. The sample here was CD4+ or CD8+ T cells sorted from blood, taken in a trial of the OX40 agonist ivuxolimab. The origin of the receptors is an adult with an advanced solid tumor such as melanoma, head and neck, liver or kidney cancer.

The V gene is TRBV2, the J gene TRBJ2-7; D perhaps matches TRBD1 (5 bases). From germline, CDR1 is SNHLY and CDR2 FYNNEI. The CDR3 sequence is 13 residues long. The ends were cut back, 3 bases at V and 2 bases at J, with 8 bases in the middle. CDR3 coding DNA: TGTGCCAGCAGTGACAGGGTAACCTACGAGCAGTACTTC. Translation: CASSDRVTYEQYF.

The V and J genes are TRBV11-2 and TRBJ1-1; tentatively, D is TRBD1 (5 bases). V was clipped by 1 base and J by 0 bases, with 15 bases between them. The CDR3 extends over 17 amino acids. Germline lookup yields CDR1 SGHAT and CDR2 FQNNGV. The CDR3 reads CASSLVFRGPMNTEAFF. For the CDR3, the DNA is TGTGCCAGCAGCTTAGTGTTTCGGGGCCCCATGAACACTGAAGCTTTCTTT.